This TCR beta chain was observed in a study of blood T cell repertoires in COVID-19. V lost 1 base, J lost 0 bases, and 7 bases lay in between. The CDR3 contains 15 residues. The germline CDR1 and CDR2 sequences are SGHTA and FQGNSA. Assay: immunoSEQ multiplex PCR; the TCRdb copy retains only in-frame clones and omits some. The table includes 85,000 to 90,000 clones, roughly 89% detected once. The sequence was obtained from an elderly woman with active COVID-19. The rearrangement links TRBV7-2 to TRBJ2-1; D is possibly TRBD2 (5 bases). Material for sequencing was peripheral blood. DNA of the CDR3: TGTGCCAGCAGCTTAGACGGGAACTCCTACAATGAGCAGTTCTTC. As protein: CASSLDGNSYNEQFF. Variable domain in full (rest from reference TRBV7-2 and TRBJ2-1): GAGVSQSPSNKVTEKGKDVELRCDPISGHTALYWYRQSLGQGLEFLIYFQGNSAPDKSGLPSDRFSAERTGGSVSTLTIQRTQQEDSAVYLCASSLDGNSYNEQFFGPGTRLTVL.